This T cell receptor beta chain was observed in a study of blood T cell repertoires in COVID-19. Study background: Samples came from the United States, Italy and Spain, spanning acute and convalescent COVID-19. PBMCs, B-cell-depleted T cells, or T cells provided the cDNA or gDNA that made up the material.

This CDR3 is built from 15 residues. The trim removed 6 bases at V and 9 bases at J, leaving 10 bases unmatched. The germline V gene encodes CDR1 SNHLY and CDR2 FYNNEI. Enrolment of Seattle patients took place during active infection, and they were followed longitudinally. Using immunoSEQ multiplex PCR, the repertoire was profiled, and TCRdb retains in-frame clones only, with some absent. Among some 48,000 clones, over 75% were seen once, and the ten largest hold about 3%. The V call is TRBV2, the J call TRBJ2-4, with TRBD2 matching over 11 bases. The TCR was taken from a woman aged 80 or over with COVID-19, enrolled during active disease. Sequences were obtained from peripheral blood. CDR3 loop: CASSPLTSGAGIQYF. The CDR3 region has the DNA TGTGCCAGCAGCCCTTTGACTAGCGGGGCAGGCATTCAGTACTTC.